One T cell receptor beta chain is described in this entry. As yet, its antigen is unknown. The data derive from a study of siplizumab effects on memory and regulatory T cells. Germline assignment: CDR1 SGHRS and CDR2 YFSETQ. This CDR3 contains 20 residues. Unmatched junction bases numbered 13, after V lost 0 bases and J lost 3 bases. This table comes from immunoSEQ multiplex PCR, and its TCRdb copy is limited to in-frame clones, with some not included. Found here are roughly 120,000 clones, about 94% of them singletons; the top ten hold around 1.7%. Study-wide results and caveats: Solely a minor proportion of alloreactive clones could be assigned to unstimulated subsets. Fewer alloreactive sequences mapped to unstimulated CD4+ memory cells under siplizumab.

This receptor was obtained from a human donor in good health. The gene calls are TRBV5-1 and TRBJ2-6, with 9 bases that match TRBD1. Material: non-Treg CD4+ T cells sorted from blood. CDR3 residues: CASSLVDLGQGSYGANVLTF. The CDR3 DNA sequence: TGCGCCAGCAGCTTGGTAGATCTGGGACAGGGTTCGTATGGGGCCAACGTCCTGACTTTC.